The next 32 T cell receptor beta chains were all read from a single sample in a study of shared clonotypes between healthy human individuals. Libraries were prepared by immunoSEQ multiplex PCR; TCRdb keeps only in-frame clonotypes and omits some of them. The data contain some 2.1 million clones, roughly 96% of them seen just once; the ten biggest clones take up 0.13%. Sequencing input: naive CD4+ T cells sorted from blood. Noted subset: CD45RA+ positively selected. All receptors come from a man between 18 and 35 years old in good health.

The chain has TRBV30 and TRBJ1-2, with TRBD1 identical over 7 bases. With V trimmed by 2 bases and J by 5 bases, 5 bases remained unmatched. Per germline, CDR1 GTSNPN and CDR2 SVGIG (reference sequence). The CDR3 spans 13 residues. The CDR3 protein is CAWSTGQMYGYTF. The CDR3 DNA follows: TGTGCCTGGAGTACGGGACAGATGTATGGCTACACCTTC. The complete variable domain, with remaining parts taken from reference TRBV30 and TRBJ1-2, reads SQTIHQWPATLVQPVGSPLSLECTVEGTSNPNLYWYRQAAGRGLQLLFYSVGIGQISSEVPQNLSASRPQDRQFILSSKKLLLSDSGFYLCAWSTGQMYGYTFGSGTRLTVV.

The chain uses TRBV28 and TRBJ2-3; the match to TRBD1 covers 9 bases. The germline V gene encodes CDR1 MDHEN and CDR2 SYDVKM. J gave up 0 bases and V 5 bases, and 0 bases lay outside the gene matches. CDR3 length: 14 amino acids. CDR3 coding DNA: TGTGCCAGCAGTGGACAGGGGAGCACAGATACGCAGTATTTT. This gives the protein CASSGQGSTDTQYF.

The rearrangement links TRBV11-3 to TRBJ2-7; a weak D match, TRBD2 (5 bases). Germline V gene sequence: CDR1 SGHNT, CDR2 YENEEA. The V and J ends lost 6 bases and 2 bases respectively, with 14 bases between them. The CDR3 is 14 amino acids. CDR3 amino acids: CASRCMRAPYEQYF. In DNA form, the CDR3 reads TGTGCCAGCAGGTGTATGAGGGCACCCTACGAGCAGTACTTC. The full variable domain, with the rest looked up from reference TRBV11-3 and TRBJ2-7, is EAGVVQSPRYKIIEKKQPVAFWCNPISGHNTLYWYLQNLGQGPELLIRYENEEAVDDSQLPKDRFSAERLKGVDSTLKIQPAELGDSAVYLCASRCMRAPYEQYFGPGTRLTVT.

V is TRBV7-3 and J is TRBJ1-1; 7 bases fit TRBD1. Trimming took 3 bases from V and 4 from J; bases not matched to a gene: 11. The CDR3 contains 16 residues. Germline CDR1 reads SGHTA; CDR2 reads FQGTGA. The chain's CDR3 is CASSFAGQGVSTEAFF. CDR3 sequence (DNA): TGTGCCAGCAGCTTCGCAGGGCAGGGGGTTAGCACTGAAGCTTTCTTT. The whole variable domain, remainder taken from reference TRBV7-3 and TRBJ1-1, is GAGVSQTPSNKVTEKGKYVELRCDPISGHTALYWYRQSLGQGPEFLIYFQGTGAADDSGLPNDRFFAVRPEGSVSTLKIQRTERGDSAVYLCASSFAGQGVSTEAFFGQGTRLTVV.

V and J are TRBV18 and TRBJ2-5, with D possibly being TRBD1 (6 bases). The CDR3 runs to 14 residues. V lost 5 bases and J lost 0, with 10 bases in between. CDR1 is KGHSH and CDR2 is LQKENI in the germline V gene. The CDR3 spells CASSLQGNQETQYF. In nucleotides, the CDR3 is TGTGCCAGCTCATTACAGGGAAACCAAGAGACCCAGTACTTC.

The chain has TRBV5-4 and TRBJ2-3, with 13 bases aligning to TRBD2. Trimming removed 1 base from V and 0 bases from J; junction bases left unmatched: 5. The CDR3 has 18 residues. Germline V lookup: CDR1 SGHNT, CDR2 YYREEE (reference sequence). CDR3 in DNA: TGTGCCAGCAGCTTGCCGGGACTAGCGGGAATTAGCACAGATACGCAGTATTTT. It specifies CASSLPGLAGISTDTQYF. The whole variable domain, remainder taken from reference TRBV5-4 and TRBJ2-3, is ETGVTQSPTHLIKTRGQQVTLRCSSQSGHNTVSWYQQALGQGPQFIFQYYREEENGRGNFPPRFSGLQFPNYSSELNVNALELDDSALYLCASSLPGLAGISTDTQYFGPGTRLTVL.

This clone was recorded once. The V call is TRBV7-2, the J call TRBJ2-7; D unresolved. The CDR3 contains 15 residues. Germline-derived CDR1 and CDR2 are SGHTA and FQGNSA. Deletions cut 1 base from V and 3 bases from J, with 13 bases between. The CDR3 DNA reads as TGTGCCAGCAGCTTAGAGTCCGGGCTTCTCTACGAGCAGTACTTC. Translated, it gives CASSLESGLLYEQYF.

The CDR3 nucleotides are TGCGCCAGCAGCCAGGGACCGCCGGGGATTGAAGCTTTCTTT. Its translation: CASSQGPPGIEAFF. The V call is TRBV5-1, the J call TRBJ1-1, with D possibly matching TRBD1 (5 bases). There are 14 residues in the CDR3. CDR1 is SGHRS, CDR2 YFSETQ, per germline. V lost 4 bases and J lost 7, with 17 bases in between.

The chain employs TRBV30 and TRBJ1-6; tentative D call: TRBD1 (6 bases). Trimming removed 3 bases from V and 1 base from J, with 7 bases in between. The CDR3 loop spans 14 amino acids. Germline values: CDR1 GTSNPN, CDR2 SVGIG (reference sequence). The CDR3 region has the DNA TGTGCCTGGAGGGACAGTTCCTATAATTCACCCCTCCACTTT. It yields the protein CAWRDSSYNSPLHF.

CDR3 loop: CASSISYGREETQYF. CDR3 DNA: TGTGCCAGTAGTATAAGCTATGGCAGGGAAGAGACCCAGTACTTC. This chain uses TRBV19 with TRBJ2-5; D possibly corresponds to TRBD1 (5 bases). The germline gives CDR1 LNHDA, CDR2 SQIVND (reference sequence). V was pared by 2 bases and J by 3 bases, with 13 bases between. This CDR3 has 15 amino acids.

This chain connects TRBV30 to TRBJ2-1; 11 bases map to TRBD1. V shed 2 bases and J 9 bases; nucleotides not matched to a gene: 6. Germline V gives CDR1 GTSNPN, CDR2 SVGIG (reference sequence). The CDR3 is 14 amino acids. CDR3 nucleotide sequence: TGTGCCTGGAGTCGGGACAGGGGGTTGACTGAGCAGTTCTTC. It specifies CAWSRDRGLTEQFF.

This rearrangement joins TRBV29-1 to TRBJ1-2; tentative D call: TRBD1 (5 bases). This CDR3 is 12 amino acids long. CDR1 and CDR2 from the germline V gene are SQVTM and ANQGSEA. V was cut by 4 bases and J by 13 bases, with 19 bases left in between. CDR3 sequence reads: CSVAAIRTYTTF. The CDR3 DNA sequence: TGCAGCGTTGCAGCCATCCGGACATATACCACCTTC.

This chain connects TRBV6-5 to TRBJ2-7, with 7 bases lining up with TRBD2. The CDR3 has 15 residues. The V segment lost 0 bases and the J segment 4 bases; nucleotides outside the gene matches: 6. The germline V gene encodes CDR1 MNHEY and CDR2 SVGAGI. The CDR3 loop reads CASSYSGLGTYEQYF. In nucleotides, the CDR3 is TGTGCCAGCAGTTACTCCGGACTAGGGACGTACGAGCAGTACTTC.

The chain links TRBV19 to TRBJ2-1; the match to TRBD2 covers 11 bases. The CDR3 loop spans 16 amino acids. Germline CDR1 is LNHDA and CDR2 is SQIVND (reference sequence). V lost 8 bases to trimming and J lost 8 bases; unmatched junction nucleotides: 14. CDR3 in DNA: TGTGCCAGTTTAGCGGGGGGGCGTGCTCCCATGGATGAGCAGTTCTTC. Its translation: CASLAGGRAPMDEQFF.

This clone was observed once. The J gene is TRBJ1-4, the V gene TRBV18; D gene ambiguous. The V gene lost 2 bases and the J gene lost 3 bases, with 13 bases spanning the gap. This CDR3 is 16 amino acids long. The germline gives CDR1 KGHSH, CDR2 LQKENI. The CDR3 protein is CASSPSSGIPNEKLFF. The CDR3 coding sequence is TGTGCCAGCTCACCAAGCTCGGGAATCCCTAATGAAAAACTGTTTTTT.

The chain employs TRBV7-9 and TRBJ1-3; D is ambiguous. Per germline, CDR1 SEHNR and CDR2 FQNEAQ (reference sequence). V lost 6 bases and J lost 0, with 9 bases in between. This CDR3 comprises 14 residues. CDR3 nucleotide sequence: TGTGCCAGCAGACAAGACTTCTCTGGAAACACCATATATTTT. Residues: CASRQDFSGNTIYF.

The chain links TRBV2 to TRBJ2-6; either TRBD1 or TRBD2 may supply D (5 bases each). Trimming took off 8 bases at V and 0 bases at J, with 8 bases between the two ends. The CDR3 extends over 14 amino acids. Germline V CDR1 and CDR2: SNHLY, FYNNEI. The CDR3 DNA sequence: TGTGCCAGCCGGGACGACTCTGGGGCCAACGTCCTGACTTTC. Translating gives CASRDDSGANVLTF.

V gene TRBV4-3 combines with J gene TRBJ1-1; 8 nucleotides match TRBD1. Unmatched junction bases numbered 8, after V lost 1 base and J lost 7 bases. The CDR3 sequence is 15 residues long. Germline assignment: CDR1 LGHNA and CDR2 YSLEER. The CDR3 DNA is TGCGCCAGCAGCCAAGGCTCCACAGGGGGTGGTGAAGCTTTCTTT. Translating gives CASSQGSTGGGEAFF.

This clone came up a few times. In the same sample, other DNA sequences code for this CDR3. The rearrangement uses TRBV7-3 and TRBJ1-2; TRBD1 matches 8 bases. The CDR3 is 13 amino acids. Trimming at V came to 2 bases and at J to 4 bases, leaving 0 bases not matched to a gene. Germline-derived CDR1 and CDR2 are SGHTA and FQGTGA. The CDR3 nucleotides read TGTGCCAGCAGCTTAGGACAGGGCTATGGCTACACCTTC. Translated: CASSLGQGYGYTF. Complete variable domain (other parts from reference TRBV7-3 and TRBJ1-2): GAGVSQTPSNKVTEKGKYVELRCDPISGHTALYWYRQSLGQGPEFLIYFQGTGAADDSGLPNDRFFAVRPEGSVSTLKIQRTERGDSAVYLCASSLGQGYGYTFGSGTRLTVV.

The chain employs TRBV6-6 and TRBJ1-2; 9 bases are a match to TRBD1. With V trimmed by 2 bases and J by 8 bases, 6 bases remained unmatched. The CDR3 runs to 14 residues. Looked up from germline, CDR1 is MNHNY and CDR2 is SVGAGI (reference sequence). CDR3 DNA: TGTGCCAGCAGTTACGCACAGGGGGCGCGGGGCTACACCTTC. Its protein is CASSYAQGARGYTF.

V is TRBV5-4 and J is TRBJ1-2; D is ambiguous. Trimming left V 4 bases short and J 0 bases short, with 19 bases between. Germline V gene lookup returns CDR1 SGHNT and CDR2 YYREEE (reference sequence). This CDR3 contains 17 residues. The CDR3 bases are TGTGCCAGCAGCCGAGACTCAGGCGCCCGGGCTAACTATGGCTACACCTTC. This codes for CASSRDSGARANYGYTF.

This chain connects TRBV4-3 to TRBJ2-3; 8 bases line up with TRBD2. J was trimmed by 1 base and V by 1 base; bases with no gene match: 7. The CDR3 consists of 17 residues. Germline loops: CDR1 LGHNA, CDR2 YSLEER. CDR3 sequence (DNA): TGCGCCAGCAGCCAAGCTGTAAAGACTAGCGGCACAGATACGCAGTATTTT. Its protein is CASSQAVKTSGTDTQYF.

The rearrangement uses TRBV18 and TRBJ2-3, with D uncertain. V lost 4 bases to trimming and J lost 4 bases, with 6 bases between them. From germline, CDR1 is KGHSH and CDR2 LQKENI. The CDR3 totals 12 residues. CDR3 sequence (DNA): TGTGCCAGCTCACTAGGTGCAGATACGCAGTATTTT. Protein: CASSLGADTQYF. The entire variable domain, with the rest obtained from reference TRBV18 and TRBJ2-3, is as follows: NAGVMQNPRHLVRRRGQEARLRCSPMKGHSHVYWYRQLPEEGLKFMVYLQKENIIDESGMPKERFSAEFPKEGPSILRIQQVVRGDSAAYFCASSLGADTQYFGPGTRLTVL.

The chain links TRBV5-4 to TRBJ1-1, with 8 bases that match TRBD1. The CDR3 loop spans 14 amino acids. J lost 3 bases, V lost 4 bases, and 5 bases had no gene match. Germline V gives CDR1 SGHNT, CDR2 YYREEE (reference sequence). The CDR3 reads CASSPQGGDTEAFF. CDR3 sequence (DNA): TGTGCCAGCAGCCCACAGGGGGGGGACACTGAAGCTTTCTTT. Based on the CDR3 plus reference TRBV5-4 and TRBJ1-1, the full variable domain is ETGVTQSPTHLIKTRGQQVTLRCSSQSGHNTVSWYQQALGQGPQFIFQYYREEENGRGNFPPRFSGLQFPNYSSELNVNALELDDSALYLCASSPQGGDTEAFFGQGTRLTVV.

CDR3 nucleotide sequence: TGTGCCAGCAGCTTAGGGGGCGGGTCGGTGGAAGCTTTCTTT. Translating gives CASSLGGGSVEAFF. The chain carries TRBV14 and TRBJ1-1, with 7 bases aligning to TRBD1. Germline CDR1 is SGHDN and CDR2 is FVKESK. V shed 5 bases, J shed 8 bases, and the junction held 11 bases outside the gene matches. The CDR3 is 14 amino acids.

CDR3 coding DNA: TGTGCCAGCAGTGCCGCGGGAGGGGTCGGGACCCAGTACTTC. Translation: CASSAAGGVGTQYF. The chain joins TRBV25-1 to TRBJ2-5, with 9 bases lining up with TRBD2. Losses at the gene ends were 4 bases for V and 7 bases for J; bases not matched to a gene: 7. The CDR3 has 14 residues. In germline, CDR1 is MGHDK, CDR2 SYGVNS.

In the case of this clone: At one end the junction does not follow the germline gene, possibly because of a read error. This chain connects TRBV30 to TRBJ1-5; TRBD1 aligns across 8 bases. The CDR3 is 13 residues long. Germline CDR1 is GTSNPN and CDR2 is SVGIG (reference sequence). The CDR3 sequence: CAWGVTGDQPQHF. The DNA of the CDR3 is TGTGCCTGGGGTGTGACAGGGGATCAGCCCCAGCATTTT.

The CDR3 is CASSPDRTGYNEQFF. In DNA form, the CDR3 reads TGTGCCAGCAGCCCCGACAGGACAGGGTACAATGAGCAGTTCTTC. The chain combines TRBV7-3 with TRBJ2-1, with 8 nucleotides matching TRBD1. V shed 5 bases and J 4 bases; nucleotides not matched to a gene: 7. The CDR3 totals 15 residues. Germline lookup yields CDR1 SGHTA and CDR2 FQGTGA.

This chain connects TRBV30 to TRBJ1-1; tentatively, D is TRBD1 (5 bases). Germline-derived CDR1 and CDR2 are GTSNPN and SVGIG (reference sequence). The CDR3 contains 14 residues. The V and J ends lost 5 bases and 0 bases respectively, with 13 bases between them. CDR3: CAWVPGPLNTEAFF. The CDR3 DNA sequence: TGTGCCTGGGTTCCGGGACCCTTGAACACTGAAGCTTTCTTT.

V usage is TRBV6-5 and J usage is TRBJ1-3; 7 nucleotides agree with TRBD1. The CDR3 has 14 residues. V lost 8 bases and J lost 4; bases outside the gene matches: 8. Germline V lookup: CDR1 MNHEY, CDR2 SVGAGI. CDR3 loop: CASWTRQGGNTIYF. CDR3 DNA: TGTGCCAGCTGGACAAGACAGGGAGGAAACACCATATATTTT.

V and J are TRBV5-8 and TRBJ2-7, with 12 bases identical to TRBD2. The CDR3 covers 16 residues. V was pared by 0 bases and J by 6 bases, with 7 bases of the junction left unmatched. In germline, CDR1 is SGHTS, CDR2 YDEGEE. The CDR3 nucleotides are TGTGCCAGCAGCTTGGCCGTACTAGCGGGAGGACTCGAGCAGTACTTC. Amino acids: CASSLAVLAGGLEQYF.

V usage is TRBV5-1 and J usage is TRBJ1-1; 7 bases agree with TRBD1. CDR1 and CDR2 (germline): SGHRS, YFSETQ. With 0 bases clipped from V and 8 bases from J, the junction kept 13 bases outside the gene matches. This CDR3 has 16 amino acids. This chain's CDR3 is CASSLGAWTGEKEAFF. CDR3 bases: TGCGCCAGCAGCTTGGGGGCTTGGACAGGCGAGAAAGAAGCTTTCTTT.